The 26 T cell receptor beta chains reported below all come from one sample, sequenced in a study of Graves' ophthalmopathy and Graves' hyperthyroidism (dated 2018 in TCRdb). TCRdb lists the instrument as Illumina HiSeq 2000. For repertoire sequencing, the TCR beta CDR3 regions were amplified from RNA transcripts. A first-round RT-PCR used HTBI primers with the Qiagen OneStep RT-PCR kit, followed by a second-round multiplex PCR, size selection and purification. The public reads were reprocessed in TCRdb via fastp at Q25 and MiXCR, keeping in-frame beta chains. CDR3 protein sequences are deduplicated, and each keeps its most common genes and DNA. For this sample the table gives nearly 400,000 distinct CDR3 sequences, of which about 16% were detected only once. Together, the top ten hold about 1.4% of the sample. Sequenced input: peripheral blood. These receptors were taken from a woman in her late teens or twenties with Graves' ophthalmopathy. Donor details come from another sample of the same person, matched by shared clones.

This clonotype was recorded at least ten times. This sequence joins TRBV10-1 and TRBJ2-7; D remains ambiguous. Trimming removed 3 bases from V and 3 bases from J, with 6 bases in between. Germline CDR1 is WNHNN and CDR2 is SYGVQD (reference sequence). This CDR3 spans 12 amino acids. CDR3: CASSEGYYEQYF. CDR3 bases: TGCGCCAGCAGTGAAGGGTACTACGAGCAGTACTTC.

This clonotype came up many times. J is TRBJ1-5 and V is TRBV6-2 or TRBV6-3; a weak D match, TRBD1 (5 bases). The length of the CDR3 is 14 residues. CDR1 is MNHEY, CDR2 SVGEGT, per germline. Trimming stripped 4 bases from V and 2 bases from J, with 9 bases between. In DNA form, the CDR3 reads TGTGCCAGCAGTTCCTCCAGGGGCAATCAGCCCCAGCATTTT. As protein: CASSSSRGNQPQHF.

The chain links TRBV12-3 or TRBV12-4 to TRBJ1-1, with 8 bases lining up with TRBD1. This CDR3 region has 16 residues. V shed 6 bases, J shed 5 bases, and the junction held 14 bases outside the gene matches. Here the CDR3 DNA reads TGTGCCAGCAGGGCGAGACAGGGGCTAAGGGATACTGAAGCTTTCTTT. Translation gives CASRARQGLRDTEAFF.

In its sample, this clonotype was seen many times. The rearrangement joins TRBV6-2 or TRBV6-3 to TRBJ1-3, with D tentatively TRBD1 (5 bases). CDR3 length: 17 amino acids. Germline lookup yields CDR1 MNHEY and CDR2 SVGEGT. The V and J ends lost 6 bases and 2 bases respectively, with 20 bases between them. CDR3 residues: CASRRTPGTVPGNTIYF. The CDR3 DNA follows: TGTGCCAGCAGGCGAACCCCCGGGACGGTGCCTGGAAACACCATATATTTT.

This clonotype came up many times. V is TRBV7-2 and J is TRBJ2-2, with D possibly being TRBD1 or TRBD2 (5 bases each). The germline V and J ends were trimmed by 0 bases and 5 bases, with 7 bases remaining between them. Germline CDR1 reads SGHTA; CDR2 reads FQGNSA. The CDR3 runs to 14 residues. The CDR3 spells CASSLAGPTGELFF. The CDR3 nucleotides are TGTGCCAGCAGCTTAGCGGGACCTACCGGGGAGCTGTTTTTT.

This clonotype was seen only a few times. This may be a read error: a much more frequent sequence differs by one nucleotide. The chain is built from TRBV5-1 and TRBJ1-1; TRBD1 is a possible D gene (5 bases). The CDR3 has 15 residues. V gave up 2 bases and J gave up 4 bases, with 15 bases separating them. Germline V gene data show CDR1 as SGHRS and CDR2 as YFSETQ. The CDR3 DNA is TGCGCCAGCAGCTTAATGGGACGGCTGAGCACTGAAGCTTTCTTT. Translated: CASSLMGRLSTEAFF.

This sequence joins TRBV15 and TRBJ2-7; either TRBD1 or TRBD2 may fit D (6 bases each). V was clipped by 5 bases and J by 4 bases, with 27 bases between them. This CDR3 spans 18 amino acids. Germline-derived CDR1 and CDR2 are LNHNV and YYDKDF (reference sequence). The CDR3 region is CATSGAGGDGGNPYEQYF. In DNA, the CDR3 is TGTGCCACCAGCGGGGCAGGAGGGGACGGGGGCAACCCTTACGAGCAGTACTTC.

Many counts were recorded for this clonotype. The chain couples TRBV12-3 or TRBV12-4 to TRBJ2-7; unclear D gene. The CDR3 runs 15 residues. Trimming left V 2 bases short and J 4 bases short, with 15 bases between. CDR3 amino acids: CASSLTAASTYEQYF. CDR3 sequence (DNA): TGTGCCAGCAGTTTAACGGCGGCTTCAACGTACGAGCAGTACTTC.

This clonotype was picked up many times. The rearrangement joins TRBV11-2 to TRBJ2-7; D unresolved. Deletions cut 5 bases from V and 2 bases from J, with 7 bases between. CDR3 length: 12 amino acids. Germline lookup yields CDR1 SGHAT and CDR2 FQNNGV. CDR3 protein: CASSPQTYEQYF. In DNA, the CDR3 is TGTGCCAGCAGCCCACAAACCTACGAGCAGTACTTC.

This clonotype was seen ten or more times. V gene TRBV6-5 combines with J gene TRBJ2-5; D ambiguous. CDR1 and CDR2 (germline): MNHEY, SVGAGI. V was shortened by 2 bases and J by 2 bases, with 6 bases between the two germline ends. There are 13 residues in the CDR3. CDR3 in DNA: TGTGCCAGCAGTTACGGGGTGCAAGAGACCCAGTACTTC. This gives the protein CASSYGVQETQYF.

This clonotype was detected many times. This chain uses TRBV27 with TRBJ2-7; TRBD1 matches 7 bases. V shed 4 bases and J 6 bases; nucleotides not matched to a gene: 12. CDR1 and CDR2 (germline): MNHEY, SMNVEV (reference sequence). The length of the CDR3 is 15 residues. The chain's CDR3 is CASSSQTGNLGEQYF. CDR3 sequence (DNA): TGTGCCAGCAGTTCTCAGACAGGGAATTTAGGCGAGCAGTACTTC.

This clonotype was picked up many times. This chain uses TRBV7-2 with TRBJ1-1; no definite D call. The germline gives CDR1 SGHTA, CDR2 FQGNSA. CDR3 size: 16 residues. V was shortened by 0 bases and J by 1 base, with 12 bases between the two germline ends. CDR3: CASSLAPVTSNTEAFF. The CDR3 nucleotides read TGTGCCAGCAGCTTAGCGCCAGTTACTTCGAACACTGAAGCTTTCTTT.

Ten or more counts support this clonotype. The J gene is TRBJ1-6, the V gene TRBV12-3 or TRBV12-4; D possibly corresponds to TRBD1 (6 bases). This CDR3 is 16 amino acids long. Deletions cut 3 bases from V and 7 bases from J, with 16 bases between. CDR3 in amino acids: CASSLELSGANSPLHF. The CDR3 coding sequence is TGTGCCAGCAGTTTGGAGCTCTCGGGGGCCAATTCACCCCTCCACTTT.

This clonotype was picked up a small number of times. V usage is TRBV5-1 and J usage is TRBJ2-7; 7 nucleotides agree with TRBD2. CDR3 length: 12 residues. CDR1 is SGHRS, CDR2 YFSETQ, per germline. With V trimmed by 5 bases and J by 9 bases, 8 bases remained unmatched. The CDR3 DNA follows: TGCGCCAGCAGTTTAAATGGGGAGGGGCAGTACTTC. Translation gives CASSLNGEGQYF.

This clonotype has more than one count but fewer than ten. This chain uses TRBV6-5 with TRBJ2-7; 7 nucleotides align to TRBD1. After removal of 0 bases from V and 4 bases from J, the junction contained 3 bases not matched to a gene. The CDR3 totals 14 residues. CDR1 is MNHEY and CDR2 is SVGAGI in the germline V gene. CDR3 in DNA: TGTGCCAGCAGTTACTCCGGGACAGATTACGAGCAGTACTTC. As protein: CASSYSGTDYEQYF.

This clonotype was recorded at least ten times. The J gene is TRBJ1-1, the V gene TRBV6-2 or TRBV6-3; D is uncertain. CDR1 MNHEY and CDR2 SVGEGT come from the germline V gene. The CDR3 covers 13 residues. Trimming shortened V by 5 bases and J by 0 bases, and 7 bases separated the two germline ends. CDR3 sequence: CASSKEMNTEAFF. The CDR3 DNA reads as TGTGCCAGCAGTAAAGAAATGAACACTGAAGCTTTCTTT.

This clonotype showed up many times. V and J are TRBV2 and TRBJ1-5; 7 positions match TRBD1. V lost 6 bases, J lost 3 bases, and 5 bases stayed unmatched. Germline CDR1 SNHLY, CDR2 FYNNEI. The CDR3 is 14 amino acids. The CDR3, as DNA: TGTGCCAGCAGCAGGGACAGCTACAATCAGCCCCAGCATTTT. Protein sequence: CASSRDSYNQPQHF.

This clonotype was observed at least ten times. This chain connects TRBV19 to TRBJ1-2, with 7 bases that match TRBD1. Germline V lookup: CDR1 LNHDA, CDR2 SQIVND (reference sequence). The CDR3 extends over 15 amino acids. V was clipped by 7 bases and J by 1 base; unmatched bases: 9. CDR3 sequence (DNA): TGTGCCAGTATCCCTACCGGGACAGTTAACTATGGCTACACCTTC. Its translation is CASIPTGTVNYGYTF.

There are many counts of this clonotype. The chain has TRBV14 and TRBJ2-7; D possibly corresponds to TRBD2 (5 bases). Germline V lookup: CDR1 SGHDN, CDR2 FVKESK. Trimming removed 2 bases at V and 4 bases at J, with 9 bases between. This CDR3 is 13 amino acids long. The CDR3 spells CASSQLAGYEQYF. Written as DNA, the CDR3 is TGTGCCAGCAGCCAACTAGCTGGGTACGAGCAGTACTTC.

In its sample, this clonotype was seen many times. This rearrangement joins TRBV6-1 to TRBJ2-3, with D uncertain. The CDR3 totals 14 residues. Germline-derived CDR1 and CDR2 are MNHNS and SASEGT. V was clipped by 6 bases and J by 2 bases, with 12 bases between them. CDR3 region: CASSPRRPTDTQYF. For the CDR3, the DNA is TGTGCCAGCAGCCCACGGCGGCCCACAGATACGCAGTATTTT.

This clonotype showed up many times. This likely comes from a read error, as the CDR3 has no conserved phenylalanine or tryptophan at its end. It is unclear where the CDR3 begins or ends on the DNA, so no DNA is shown, and the CDR3 is as TCRdb lists it. J is TRBJ1-1 and V is TRBV24-1. The CDR3 is 12 residues long, ends included. Germline lookup yields CDR1 KGHDR and CDR2 SFDVKD. The CDR3: CATSDGTFDALL.

Remarks on this clonotype: No DNA is shown, since the ends of the CDR3 on it are uncertain; the CDR3 is the one TCRdb lists. The gene calls are TRBV12-3 or TRBV12-4 and TRBJ2-2; TRBD1, as called in the table, went unchecked against the DNA. The CDR3 length equals 13 residues, ends included. This CDR3 is CAGQGRRAGELFF.

The chain employs TRBV7-2 and TRBJ1-2; D remains unclear. This CDR3 comprises 13 residues. V gave up 0 bases and J gave up 5 bases, with 7 bases separating them. Per the germline V gene, CDR1 is SGHTA and CDR2 is FQGNSA. The CDR3 loop is CASSLAIGYGYTF. DNA for the CDR3: TGTGCCAGCAGCTTAGCGATCGGGTATGGCTACACCTTC. The whole variable domain, filled in from reference TRBV7-2 and TRBJ1-2, reads GAGVSQSPSNKVTEKGKDVELRCDPISGHTALYWYRQSLGQGLEFLIYFQGNSAPDKSGLPSDRFSAERTGGSVSTLTIQRTQQEDSAVYLCASSLAIGYGYTFGSGTRLTVV.

This clonotype came up many times. The CDR3 DNA follows: TGCGCCAGCAGCTTGGGGAACAGGGTCCCGAACACTGAAGCTTTCTTT. Translation: CASSLGNRVPNTEAFF. V gene TRBV5-1 combines with J gene TRBJ1-1; D is possibly TRBD1 (6 bases). CDR3 length: 16 residues. Germline CDR1 and CDR2: SGHRS and YFSETQ. V lost 0 bases to trimming and J lost 1 base, with 13 bases between them.

This clonotype was counted ten times or more. The chain has TRBV11-2 and TRBJ2-7, with D hard to call. V was shortened by 4 bases and J by 5 bases, with 15 bases between the two germline ends. The CDR3 consists of 14 residues. Germline V gene data show CDR1 as SGHAT and CDR2 as FQNNGV. CDR3 DNA sequence: TGTGCCAGCAGCTCCCTGGTCAGGACCCACGAGCAGTACTTC. As protein: CASSSLVRTHEQYF.

This clonotype was detected many times. Just one base apart from a much larger clone, this may be a read error. The chain has TRBV12-3 or TRBV12-4 and TRBJ2-7, with D perhaps TRBD2 (5 bases). The CDR3 length is 13 residues. V was pared by 3 bases and J by 3 bases, with 9 bases between. CDR3 DNA: TGTGCCAGCAGTTTGGACGGGGACTACGAGCAGTACTTC. Its translation is CASSLDGDYEQYF.